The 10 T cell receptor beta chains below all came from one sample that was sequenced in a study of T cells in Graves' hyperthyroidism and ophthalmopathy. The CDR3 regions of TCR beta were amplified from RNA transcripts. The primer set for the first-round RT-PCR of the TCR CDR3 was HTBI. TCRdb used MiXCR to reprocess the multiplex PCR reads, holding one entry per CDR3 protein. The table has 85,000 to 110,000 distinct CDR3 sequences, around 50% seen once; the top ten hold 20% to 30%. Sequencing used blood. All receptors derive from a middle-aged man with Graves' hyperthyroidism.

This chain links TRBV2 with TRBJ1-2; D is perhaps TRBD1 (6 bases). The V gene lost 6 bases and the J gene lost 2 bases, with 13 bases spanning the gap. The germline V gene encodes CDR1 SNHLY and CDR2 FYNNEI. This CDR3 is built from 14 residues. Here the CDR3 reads CASSGGGSNYGYTF. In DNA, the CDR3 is TGTGCCAGCAGCGGGGGCGGATCAAACTATGGCTACACCTTC.

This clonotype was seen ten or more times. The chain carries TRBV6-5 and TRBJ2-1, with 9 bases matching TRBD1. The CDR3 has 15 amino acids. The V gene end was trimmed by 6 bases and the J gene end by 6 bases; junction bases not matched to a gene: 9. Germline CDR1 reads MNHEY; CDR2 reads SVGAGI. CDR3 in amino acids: CASSLDRGSFNEQFF. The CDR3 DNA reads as TGTGCCAGCAGCCTGGACAGGGGTTCGTTCAATGAGCAGTTCTTC.

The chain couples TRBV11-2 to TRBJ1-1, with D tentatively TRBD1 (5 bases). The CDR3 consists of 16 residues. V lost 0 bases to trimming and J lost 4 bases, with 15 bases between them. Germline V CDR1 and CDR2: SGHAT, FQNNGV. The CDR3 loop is CASSLEGTRGVTEAFF. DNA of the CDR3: TGTGCCAGCAGCTTAGAAGGGACTAGGGGTGTCACTGAAGCTTTCTTT.

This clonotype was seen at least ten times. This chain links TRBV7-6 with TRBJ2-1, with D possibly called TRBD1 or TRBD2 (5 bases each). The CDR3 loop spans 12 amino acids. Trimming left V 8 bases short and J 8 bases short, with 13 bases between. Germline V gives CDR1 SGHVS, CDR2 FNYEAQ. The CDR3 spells CASSGWDDEQFF. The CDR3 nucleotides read TGTGCCAGCTCCGGTTGGGACGATGAGCAGTTCTTC.

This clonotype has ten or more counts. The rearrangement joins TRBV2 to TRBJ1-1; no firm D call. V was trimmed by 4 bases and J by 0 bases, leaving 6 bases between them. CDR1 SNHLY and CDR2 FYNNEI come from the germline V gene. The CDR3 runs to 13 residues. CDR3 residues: CASSGLLNTEAFF. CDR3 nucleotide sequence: TGTGCCAGCAGTGGCCTCCTGAACACTGAAGCTTTCTTT.

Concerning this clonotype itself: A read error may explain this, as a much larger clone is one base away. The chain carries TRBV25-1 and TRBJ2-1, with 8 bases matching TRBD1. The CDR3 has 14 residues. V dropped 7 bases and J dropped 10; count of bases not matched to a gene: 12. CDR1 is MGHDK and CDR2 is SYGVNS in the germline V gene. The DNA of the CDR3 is TGTGCCAGCAAAGGGACAGGTCCTGCCTACGAGCAGTTCTTC. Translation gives CASKGTGPAYEQFF.

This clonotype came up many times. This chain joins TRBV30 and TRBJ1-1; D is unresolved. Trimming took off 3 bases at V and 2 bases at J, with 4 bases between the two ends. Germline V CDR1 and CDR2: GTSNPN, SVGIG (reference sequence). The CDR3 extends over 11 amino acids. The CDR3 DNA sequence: TGTGCCTGGAGGGGTAACACTGAAGCTTTCTTT. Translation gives CAWRGNTEAFF.

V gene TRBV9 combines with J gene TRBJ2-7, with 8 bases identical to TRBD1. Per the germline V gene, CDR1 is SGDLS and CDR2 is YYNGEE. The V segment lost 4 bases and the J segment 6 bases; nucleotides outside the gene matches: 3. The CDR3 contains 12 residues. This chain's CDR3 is CASSPGQGEQYF. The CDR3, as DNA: TGTGCCAGCAGCCCCGGACAGGGCGAGCAGTACTTC.

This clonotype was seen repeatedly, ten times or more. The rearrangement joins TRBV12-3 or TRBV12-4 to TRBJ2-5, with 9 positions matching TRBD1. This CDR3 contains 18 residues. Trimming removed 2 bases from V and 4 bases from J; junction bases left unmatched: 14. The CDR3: CASSLSPGQGQYAETQYF. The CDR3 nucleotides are TGTGCCAGCAGTTTATCGCCGGGACAGGGTCAGTATGCAGAGACCCAGTACTTC.

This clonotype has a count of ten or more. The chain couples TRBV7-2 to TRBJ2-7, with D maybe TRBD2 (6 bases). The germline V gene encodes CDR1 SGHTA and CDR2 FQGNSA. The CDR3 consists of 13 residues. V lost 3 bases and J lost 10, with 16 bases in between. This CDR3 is CASSLGGRRGQYF. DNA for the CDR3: TGTGCCAGCAGCTTGGGAGGACGGCGGGGCCAGTACTTC.